Below, 16 T cell receptor beta chains from the same sample are listed, as sequenced in a study of blood T cells in healthy people across ages. A second PCR of 7 to 11 cycles used a sample-barcoded 5' primer and a J-beta primer mix. A single record per CDR3 protein comes from TCRdb applying MiXCR to the 5' RACE reads. In the table there are about 730,000 distinct CDR3 sequences, 40% to 45% of which are singletons. The sample comprised blood. These receptors all come from a woman aged 55-75 years in good health.

This clonotype was seen only a few times. CDR3 coding DNA: TGCAGCGTTGGGTATTGGACAGACTATGGCTACACCTTC. Its protein product is CSVGYWTDYGYTF. This chain joins TRBV29-1 and TRBJ1-2; tentative D call: TRBD1 (6 bases). This CDR3 has 13 residues. V lost 4 bases and J lost 3, with 12 bases in between. Germline assignment: CDR1 SQVTM and CDR2 ANQGSEA.

The chain has TRBV7-2 and TRBJ1-5; TRBD1 agrees at 7 bases. The CDR3 is made up of 13 amino acids. Trimming at V came to 5 bases and at J to 6 bases, leaving 4 bases not matched to a gene. The germline CDR1 and CDR2 sequences are SGHTA and FQGNSA. The CDR3 nucleotides read TGTACCAGCAGCATGACAGGGTTTCAGCCCCAGCATTTT. Translated, it gives CTSSMTGFQPQHF.

The V call is TRBV3-1, the J call TRBJ2-4, with D possibly being TRBD2 (6 bases). The last part of the DNA fits TRBJ2-5 better; the J call may be wrong. The CDR3 has 14 residues. From germline, CDR1 is LGHDT and CDR2 YNNKEL (reference sequence). The CDR3 protein is CASSQKGGGETQYF. CDR3 nucleotides: TGTGCCAGCAGCCAAAAGGGTGGGGGGGAGACCCAGTACTTC.

The chain has TRBV28 and TRBJ2-5; 8 positions match TRBD1. TRBJ2-7 explains the end of the DNA better; the J call may be wrong. Germline values: CDR1 MDHEN, CDR2 SYDVKM. The CDR3 length is 15 residues. The CDR3 DNA reads TGTGCCAGCAGCACTACGGGCAGGGGGCGCGACGAGCAGTACTTC. It encodes CASSTTGRGRDEQYF.

This chain joins TRBV20-1 and TRBJ2-7; 8 nucleotides line up with TRBD1. The J call is doubtful: the DNA matches TRBJ2-5 better. Germline V gene data show CDR1 as DFQATT and CDR2 as SNEGSKA (reference sequence). This CDR3 region has 14 residues. The CDR3 reads CSATRTGSQETQYF. The CDR3 DNA reads TGCAGTGCAACCCGGACAGGGTCTCAAGAGACCCAGTACTTC.

The V and J genes are TRBV7-3 and TRBJ2-5, with TRBD2 matching 11 bases. The V segment lost 5 bases and the J segment 7 bases; nucleotides outside the gene matches: 15. The CDR3 consists of 17 residues. Germline V gene lookup returns CDR1 SGHTA and CDR2 FQGTGA. For the CDR3, the DNA is TGTGCCAGCAGCCCTCAAGGACTAGCGGGTCGGGTCCCGACCCAGTACTTC. This sequence encodes CASSPQGLAGRVPTQYF.

This clonotype showed up just a few times. This sequence joins TRBV7-9 and TRBJ2-7; D is undetermined. The germline gives CDR1 SEHNR, CDR2 FQNEAQ (reference sequence). This CDR3 has 14 residues. Deletions cut 1 base from V and 0 bases from J, with 7 bases between. CDR3: CASSLDRYSYEQYF. CDR3 sequence (DNA): TGTGCCAGCAGCTTAGACCGATACTCCTACGAGCAGTACTTC.

This sequence joins TRBV3-1 and TRBJ2-2; a weak D match, TRBD2 (6 bases). This CDR3 is built from 14 residues. V was cut by 2 bases and J by 3 bases, with 7 bases left in between. Germline V gives CDR1 LGHDT, CDR2 YNNKEL (reference sequence). Written as DNA, the CDR3 is TGTGCCAGCAGCCAAAGGGACTACACCGGGGAGCTGTTTTTT. Translation gives CASSQRDYTGELFF.

In the case of this clonotype: A junction end diverges from the germline sequence, so it may reflect a read error. This chain links TRBV5-1 with TRBJ2-3; D is perhaps TRBD1 or TRBD2 (6 bases each). The germline gives CDR1 SGHRS, CDR2 YFSETQ. CDR3 length equals 13 residues. The CDR3 spells CANSFGGSDTQYF. In DNA form, the CDR3 reads TGCGCCAACAGCTTCGGGGGCTCAGATACGCAGTATTTT.

This clonotype was counted a few times. J is TRBJ2-1 and V is TRBV4-3, with 14 positions matching TRBD2. This CDR3 region has 16 residues. Germline CDR1 and CDR2: LGHNA and YSLEER. V was pared by 2 bases and J by 10 bases, with 7 bases of the junction left unmatched. In DNA form, the CDR3 reads TGCGCCAGCAGCCAACCGACTAGCGGGAGGGCCAGGGAGCAGTTCTTC. Translating it yields CASSQPTSGRAREQFF.

V gene TRBV5-6 combines with J gene TRBJ2-3; 10 bases are shared with TRBD1. This CDR3 comprises 16 residues. Germline assignment: CDR1 SGHDT and CDR2 YYEEEE. Unmatched junction bases numbered 8, after V lost 4 bases and J lost 3 bases. CDR3 amino acids: CASSLARDRGTDTQYF. CDR3 nucleotides: TGTGCCAGCAGCCTCGCTCGGGACAGGGGAACAGATACGCAGTATTTT. Drawing the rest from reference TRBV5-6 and TRBJ2-3, the complete variable domain is DAGVTQSPTHLIKTRGQQVTLRCSPKSGHDTVSWYQQALGQGPQFIFQYYEEEERQRGNFPDRFSGHQFPNYSSELNVNALLLGDSALYLCASSLARDRGTDTQYFGPGTRLTVL.

The J gene is TRBJ2-5, the V gene TRBV12-3 or TRBV12-4; possibly TRBD2 for D (5 bases). Trimming pared 7 bases from V and 11 bases from J, leaving 26 bases between. CDR3 size: 15 residues. CDR3 sequence (DNA): TGTGCCAGCAAAACCGGACGAGCGGTGTACAATGAGCAGTACTTC. It codes for CASKTGRAVYNEQYF.

Comments on this clonotype: Its ends do not fully match the called genes, so a read error is possible. The rearrangement links TRBV5-1 to TRBJ1-2; TRBD1 aligns across 7 bases. Germline V gene sequence: CDR1 SGHRS, CDR2 YFSETQ. The CDR3 is 15 residues long. The CDR3 nucleotides are TGCGCCAACAGCAACACCGACAGGGTTGGGGTTGGCTACACCTTC. The encoded protein is CANSNTDRVGVGYTF.

The V and J genes are TRBV4-3 and TRBJ2-3; TRBD2 matches 9 bases. Germline V lookup: CDR1 LGHNA, CDR2 YSLEER. Trimming took 5 bases from V and 5 from J; bases not matched to a gene: 14. The CDR3 is 17 amino acids. CDR3 in amino acids: CASSITWGGAGGDTQYF. The CDR3 DNA reads TGCGCCAGCAGCATTACCTGGGGGGGAGCGGGAGGAGATACGCAGTATTTT.

The V and J genes are TRBV24-1 and TRBJ2-2; no clear D gene. V gave up 2 bases and J gave up 2 bases, with 8 bases separating them. In germline, CDR1 is KGHDR, CDR2 SFDVKD. The CDR3 has 15 residues. The CDR3 DNA follows: TGTGCCACCAGTGATTCGGCGGACAACACCGGGGAGCTGTTTTTT. It codes for CATSDSADNTGELFF.

A few counts support this clonotype. J is TRBJ1-1 and V is TRBV20-1; a possible D gene is TRBD1 (5 bases). This CDR3 spans 14 amino acids. Germline assignment: CDR1 DFQATT and CDR2 SNEGSKA (reference sequence). V lost 3 bases, J lost 0 bases, and 11 bases lay in between. The chain's CDR3 is CSASQGKMNTEAFF. The DNA of the CDR3 is TGCAGTGCTAGCCAGGGTAAAATGAACACTGAAGCTTTCTTT.